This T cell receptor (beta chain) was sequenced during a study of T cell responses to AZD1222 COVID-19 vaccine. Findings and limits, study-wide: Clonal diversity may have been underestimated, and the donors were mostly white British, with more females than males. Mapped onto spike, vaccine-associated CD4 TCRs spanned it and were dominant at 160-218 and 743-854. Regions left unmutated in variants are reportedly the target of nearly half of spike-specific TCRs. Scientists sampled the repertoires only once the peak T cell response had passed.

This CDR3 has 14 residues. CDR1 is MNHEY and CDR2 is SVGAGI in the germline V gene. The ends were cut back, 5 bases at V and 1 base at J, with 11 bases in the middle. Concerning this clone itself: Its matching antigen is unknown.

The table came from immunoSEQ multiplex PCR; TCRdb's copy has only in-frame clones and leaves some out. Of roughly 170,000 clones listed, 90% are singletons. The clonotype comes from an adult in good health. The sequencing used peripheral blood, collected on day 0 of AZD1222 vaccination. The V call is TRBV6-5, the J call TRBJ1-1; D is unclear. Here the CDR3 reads CASSPRTANTEAFF. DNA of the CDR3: TGTGCCAGCAGTCCTAGGACGGCGAACACTGAAGCTTTCTTT.